Following are 17 T cell receptor beta chains from one sample sequenced in a study of beta chain features in type 1 diabetes. Study outcomes and limitations: Type 1 diabetes patients had moderately but significantly shorter TCRB CDR3s in all four CD4+ subsets.

As every portion of the isolated RNA was reverse transcribed, the sequencing read expressed TCRB transcripts. Some clones are missing from TCRdb's copy, which holds only in-frame ones; the method was immunoSEQ multiplex PCR. The data contain about 250,000 clones, 11% of them singletons. The antigens of these receptors remain unknown. The specimen was naive CD4+ T cells from blood. The source is a man aged 30-40 years with type 1 diabetes.

V is TRBV29-1 and J is TRBJ2-5; D is ambiguous. V shed 8 bases and J shed 0 bases, with 7 bases lying between them. Per germline, CDR1 SQVTM and CDR2 ANQGSEA. This CDR3 has 11 residues. This chain's CDR3 is CSHGDQETQYF. CDR3 sequence (DNA): TGCAGCCACGGAGACCAAGAGACCCAGTACTTC.

The sample holds a few counts of this clone. The rearrangement links TRBV27 to TRBJ2-7; perhaps TRBD1 as D (5 bases). V dropped 5 bases and J dropped 1 base, with 15 bases sitting between them. This CDR3 spans 15 amino acids. The germline CDR1 and CDR2 sequences are MNHEY and SMNVEV (reference sequence). CDR3: CASSPRDSLSYEQYF. CDR3 nucleotides: TGTGCCAGCAGTCCCCGCGACAGCCTATCCTACGAGCAGTACTTC.

The genes are TRBV6-5 and TRBJ2-1; weak D call: TRBD1 (5 bases). The CDR3 loop spans 15 amino acids. From germline, CDR1 is MNHEY and CDR2 SVGAGI. V was shortened by 0 bases and J by 4 bases, with 10 bases between the two germline ends. This CDR3 reads CASSYSGVIYNEQFF. As DNA, the CDR3 is TGTGCCAGCAGTTACTCAGGGGTAATATACAATGAGCAGTTCTTC.

This chain uses TRBV7-2 with TRBJ2-7, with D possibly matching TRBD1 (5 bases). The CDR3 loop spans 14 amino acids. Germline V gene lookup returns CDR1 SGHTA and CDR2 FQGNSA. Between the trimmed V and J ends, which lost 1 base and 6 bases, there was a span of 13 bases. As DNA, the CDR3 is TGTGCCAGCAGCTTAGAGGGGCCCTTGGGCGAGCAGTACTTC. Its protein is CASSLEGPLGEQYF.

This clone came up a few times. The V and J genes are TRBV11-2 and TRBJ2-7, with 8 bases that match TRBD1. After removal of 5 bases from V and 0 bases from J, the junction contained 12 bases not matched to a gene. The V gene's germline CDR1 is SGHAT and CDR2 FQNNGV. This CDR3 is built from 17 residues. CDR3 loop: CASSPNDRGKSSYEQYF. CDR3 nucleotides: TGTGCCAGCAGCCCAAATGACAGGGGAAAGAGCTCCTACGAGCAGTACTTC. Using reference TRBV11-2 and TRBJ2-7 for the parts outside the CDR3, the full variable domain is EAGVAQSPRYKIIEKRQSVAFWCNPISGHATLYWYQQILGQGPKLLIQFQNNGVVDDSQLPKDRFSAERLKGVDSTLKIQPAKLEDSAVYLCASSPNDRGKSSYEQYFGPGTRLTVT.

This chain joins TRBV18 and TRBJ2-7; tentative D call: TRBD1 (6 bases). The CDR3 consists of 16 residues. The V end lost 3 bases, the J end lost 1 base, and 16 bases lay between the germline ends. The germline V gene has CDR1 KGHSH and CDR2 LQKENI. The CDR3 DNA sequence: TGTGCCAGCTCACCCATCTACGGGACATCTTCCTACGAGCAGTACTTC. Encoded protein: CASSPIYGTSSYEQYF. The variable domain in full, completed from reference TRBV18 and TRBJ2-7, reads NAGVMQNPRHLVRRRGQEARLRCSPMKGHSHVYWYRQLPEEGLKFMVYLQKENIIDESGMPKERFSAEFPKEGPSILRIQQVVRGDSAAYFCASSPIYGTSSYEQYFGPGTRLTVT.

V usage is TRBV29-1 and J usage is TRBJ2-6, with 7 nucleotides matching TRBD1. The CDR3 covers 14 residues. J lost 4 bases, V lost 6 bases, and 6 bases had no gene match. The germline V gene encodes CDR1 SQVTM and CDR2 ANQGSEA. In nucleotides, the CDR3 is TGCAGCGTAACGACAGGGCCCGGGGCCAACGTCCTGACTTTC. Its translation: CSVTTGPGANVLTF.

This clone was found a few times. V and J are TRBV18 and TRBJ1-1, with TRBD1 matching over 9 bases. With V trimmed by 0 bases and J by 3 bases, 2 bases remained unmatched. The germline gives CDR1 KGHSH, CDR2 LQKENI. The CDR3 runs 15 residues. The CDR3 is CASSPPGQGYTEAFF. In nucleotides, the CDR3 is TGTGCCAGCTCACCACCGGGACAGGGTTACACTGAAGCTTTCTTT.

CDR3 loop: CASSALEPSNSPLHF. The CDR3 DNA reads TGTGCCAGCAGTGCCCTTGAGCCCTCTAATTCACCCCTCCACTTT. The V and J genes are TRBV2 and TRBJ1-6; D uncertain. The germline V gene has CDR1 SNHLY and CDR2 FYNNEI. The CDR3 consists of 15 residues. Trimming cost V 4 bases and J 6 bases, with 13 bases left between them.

This clone was observed a few times. This chain joins TRBV2 and TRBJ2-7; D is possibly TRBD1 (6 bases). Germline V gives CDR1 SNHLY, CDR2 FYNNEI. The CDR3 is 14 amino acids. Trimming removed 6 bases from V and 5 bases from J, with 17 bases in between. CDR3 DNA: TGTGCCAGCAGAACTTACCTAACAGGGAACGAGCAGTACTTC. This codes for CASRTYLTGNEQYF.

This clone turned up a few times. The chain couples TRBV4-3 to TRBJ1-4, with D tentatively TRBD1 (5 bases). Per the germline V gene, CDR1 is LGHNA and CDR2 is YSLEER. Trimming removed 4 bases from V and 5 bases from J, with 5 bases in between. The CDR3 is 12 residues long. The CDR3 region is CASSPGNEKLFF. In nucleotides, the CDR3 is TGCGCCAGCAGCCCAGGGAATGAAAAACTGTTTTTT.

This chain uses TRBV6-6 with TRBJ2-7, with TRBD1 matching 7 bases. V gave up 4 bases and J gave up 5 bases; unmatched junction bases: 8. Germline loops: CDR1 MNHNY, CDR2 SVGAGI (reference sequence). This CDR3 contains 14 residues. The CDR3 nucleotides read TGTGCCAGCAGTTCTCGACAGGGCGCCCACGAGCAGTACTTC. Amino acid sequence: CASSSRQGAHEQYF.

The rearrangement joins TRBV4-2 to TRBJ2-6; D possibly corresponds to TRBD1 (5 bases). The length of the CDR3 is 17 residues. The germline CDR1 and CDR2 sequences are LGHNA and YNFKEQ. Deletions cut 4 bases from V and 1 base from J, with 14 bases between. CDR3 sequence (DNA): TGTGCCAGCAGCCCCGCCAGGGTATTATCTGGGGCCAACGTCCTGACTTTC. This translates into CASSPARVLSGANVLTF.

The rearrangement joins TRBV19 to TRBJ2-1, with D possibly matching TRBD2 (6 bases). V dropped 1 base and J dropped 3 bases, with 10 bases sitting between them. The germline V gene encodes CDR1 LNHDA and CDR2 SQIVND (reference sequence). The CDR3 is 15 amino acids. The CDR3 loop is CASSIGDGGYNEQFF. The CDR3 DNA reads TGTGCCAGTAGTATAGGTGACGGGGGCTACAATGAGCAGTTCTTC.

This clone appeared a few times. The rearrangement links TRBV19 to TRBJ2-5; TRBD2 aligns across 7 bases. The CDR3 is 14 residues long. Per the germline V gene, CDR1 is LNHDA and CDR2 is SQIVND (reference sequence). Trimming at V came to 5 bases and at J to 2 bases, leaving 5 bases not matched to a gene. CDR3 coding DNA: TGTGCCAGTAGTCGGGACTATCTACAAGAGACCCAGTACTTC. Residues: CASSRDYLQETQYF.

The chain recombines TRBV5-6 with TRBJ2-1, with TRBD1 matching over 8 bases. This CDR3 is built from 15 residues. The J segment lost 2 bases and the V segment lost 0 bases, leaving 1 base of the junction unmatched. The V gene's germline CDR1 is SGHDT and CDR2 YYEEEE. CDR3 coding DNA: TGTGCCAGCAGCTTGGTGGGACAGGCCTACAATGAGCAGTTCTTC. Protein product: CASSLVGQAYNEQFF.

The chain couples TRBV6-4 to TRBJ1-2, with unresolved D. Germline assignment: CDR1 MRHNA and CDR2 SNTAGT. Trimming pared 5 bases from V and 8 bases from J, leaving 12 bases between. The CDR3 is 12 residues long. Here the CDR3 DNA reads TGTGCCAGCAGTAGCCCCGGGAGCGGCTACACCTTC. Encoded protein: CASSSPGSGYTF.